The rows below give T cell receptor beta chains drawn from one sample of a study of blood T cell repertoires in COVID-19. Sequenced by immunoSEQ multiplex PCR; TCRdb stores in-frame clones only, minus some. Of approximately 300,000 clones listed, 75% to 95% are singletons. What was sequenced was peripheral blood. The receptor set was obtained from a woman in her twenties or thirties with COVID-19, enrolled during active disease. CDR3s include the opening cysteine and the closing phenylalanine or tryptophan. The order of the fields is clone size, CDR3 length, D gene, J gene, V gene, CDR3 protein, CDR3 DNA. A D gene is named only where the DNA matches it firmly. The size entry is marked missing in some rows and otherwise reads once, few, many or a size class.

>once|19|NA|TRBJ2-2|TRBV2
CASSPPPGSGSPNTGELFF
TGTGCCAGCAGCCCCCCTCCTGGTTCCGGTAGCCCGAACACCGGGGAGCTGTTTTTT
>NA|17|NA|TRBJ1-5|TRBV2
CASSQRRGRVSNQPQHF
TGTGCCAGCAGCCAGAGGAGGGGAAGGGTTAGCAATCAGCCCCAGCATTTT
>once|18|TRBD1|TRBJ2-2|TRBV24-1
CATSDWDRGRSNTGELFF
TGTGCCACCAGTGACTGGGACAGGGGTCGGTCGAACACCGGGGAGCTGTTTTTT
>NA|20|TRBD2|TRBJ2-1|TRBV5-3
CARSPPGSGTSGTRYNEQFF
TGTGCCAGAAGCCCCCCGGGGAGCGGGACTAGCGGGACCCGTTACAATGAGCAGTTCTTC
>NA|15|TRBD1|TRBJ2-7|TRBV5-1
CASSLVVGTGGEQYF
TGCGCCAGCAGCTTGGTGGTTGGGACAGGGGGCGAGCAGTACTTC
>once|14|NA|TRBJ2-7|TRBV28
CASSLTAYSYEQYF
TGTGCCAGCAGTTTAACAGCATACTCCTACGAGCAGTACTTC
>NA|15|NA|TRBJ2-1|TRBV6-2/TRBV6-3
CASSLRQSSYNEQFF
TGTGCCAGCAGCCTAAGACAGAGCTCCTACAATGAGCAGTTCTTC
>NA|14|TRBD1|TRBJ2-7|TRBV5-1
CASSWQGASYEQYF
TGCGCCAGCAGCTGGCAGGGGGCTTCCTACGAGCAGTACTTC
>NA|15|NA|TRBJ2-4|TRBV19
CASSIGRQGFNIQYF
TGTGCCAGTAGTATTGGGCGGCAGGGCTTCAACATTCAGTACTTC
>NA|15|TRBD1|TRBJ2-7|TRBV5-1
CASSPGTGALYEQYF
TGCGCCAGCAGCCCCGGGACAGGGGCGCTATACGAGCAGTACTTC
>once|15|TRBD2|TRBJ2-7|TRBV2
CASSGGLAPTYEQYF
TGTGCCAGCAGCGGAGGACTAGCGCCGACCTACGAGCAGTACTTC
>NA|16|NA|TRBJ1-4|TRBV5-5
CASSLEGGWTNEKLFF
TGTGCCAGCAGCCTCGAAGGGGGATGGACTAATGAAAAACTGTTTTTT
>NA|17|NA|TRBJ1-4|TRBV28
CASNQLGQGPTNEKLFF
TGTGCCAGCAACCAGTTGGGGCAGGGGCCAACTAATGAAAAACTGTTTTTT
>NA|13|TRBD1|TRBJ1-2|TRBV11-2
CASSPDRGDGYTF
TGTGCCAGCAGCCCCGACAGGGGGGATGGCTACACCTTC
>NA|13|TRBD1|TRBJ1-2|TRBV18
CASSAGQIYGYTF
TGTGCCAGCTCTGCGGGACAGATCTATGGCTACACCTTC
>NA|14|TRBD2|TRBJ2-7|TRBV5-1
CASMVTAGSDEQYF
TGCGCCAGCATGGTTACAGCGGGATCTGATGAGCAGTACTTC
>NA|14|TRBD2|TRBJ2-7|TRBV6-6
CASSYLAGPYEQYF
TGTGCCAGCAGTTACTTAGCGGGACCCTACGAGCAGTACTTC
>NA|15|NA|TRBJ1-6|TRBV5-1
CASSLIAGVGSPLHF
TGCGCCAGCAGCTTGATCGCGGGGGTCGGTTCACCCCTCCACTTT
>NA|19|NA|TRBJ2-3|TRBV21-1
CASSTKGQGIPKSTDTQYF
TGTGCCAGCAGCACCAAAGGACAGGGGATTCCGAAAAGCACAGATACGCAGTATTTT
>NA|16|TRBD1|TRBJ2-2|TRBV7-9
CASSFSPGGDTGELFF
TGTGCCAGCAGCTTTAGTCCAGGGGGCGACACCGGGGAGCTGTTTTTT
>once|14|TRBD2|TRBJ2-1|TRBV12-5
CASASSGGYNEQFF
TGTGCTAGTGCCTCTAGCGGGGGGTACAATGAGCAGTTCTTC
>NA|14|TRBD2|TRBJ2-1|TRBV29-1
CSVERGGSYNEQFF
TGCAGCGTTGAACGGGGGGGCTCCTACAATGAGCAGTTCTTC
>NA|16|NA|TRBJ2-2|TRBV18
CASSPHTLANTGELFF
TGTGCCAGCTCACCACACACGCTCGCGAACACCGGGGAGCTGTTTTTT
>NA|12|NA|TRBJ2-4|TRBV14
CASSQAGSIQYF
TGTGCCAGCAGCCAGGCAGGGTCCATTCAGTACTTC
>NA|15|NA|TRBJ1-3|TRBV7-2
CASSLRFSGGNTIYF
TGTGCCAGCAGCTTAAGGTTTTCAGGAGGAAACACCATATATTTT
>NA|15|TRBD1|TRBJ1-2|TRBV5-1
CASSAGQVGLHGYTF
TGCGCCAGCAGCGCGGGACAGGTTGGATTGCATGGCTACACCTTC
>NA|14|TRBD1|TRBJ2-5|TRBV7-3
CASSLTGTEETQYF
TGTGCCAGCAGTCTCACAGGGACAGAAGAGACCCAGTACTTC
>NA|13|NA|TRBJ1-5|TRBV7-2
CASSLTRNQPQHF
TGTGCCAGCAGCTTAACTCGGAATCAGCCCCAGCATTTT
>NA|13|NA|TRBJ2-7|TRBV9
CASSPQGGDEQYF
TGTGCCAGCAGCCCGCAGGGGGGAGACGAGCAGTACTTC
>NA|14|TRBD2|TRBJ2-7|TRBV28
CASSWEREGYEQYF
TGTGCCAGCAGTTGGGAGCGGGAGGGCTACGAGCAGTACTTC
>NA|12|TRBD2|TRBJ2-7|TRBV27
CASSPSGGEQYF
TGTGCCAGCAGCCCATCGGGGGGAGAGCAGTACTTC
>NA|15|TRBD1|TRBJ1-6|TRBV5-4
CASSSTGGDRSPLHF
TGTGCCAGCAGTTCTACAGGGGGCGATCGATCACCCCTCCACTTT
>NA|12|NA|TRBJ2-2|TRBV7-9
CASSRLAGELFF
TGTGCCAGCAGCCGACTTGCCGGGGAGCTGTTTTTT
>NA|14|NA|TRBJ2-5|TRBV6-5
CASIKAVSQETQYF
TGTGCCAGCATTAAGGCGGTCAGCCAAGAGACCCAGTACTTC
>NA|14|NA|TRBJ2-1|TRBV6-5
CASSKEQTTNEQFF
TGTGCCAGCAGTAAGGAACAAACTACAAATGAGCAGTTCTTC
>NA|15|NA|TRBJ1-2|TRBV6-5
CAIITRTDTNYGYTF
TGTGCCATCATAACGCGGACGGACACTAACTATGGCTACACCTTC
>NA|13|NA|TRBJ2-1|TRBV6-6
CASSLTDYNEQFF
TGTGCCAGCAGTCTAACAGACTACAATGAGCAGTTCTTC
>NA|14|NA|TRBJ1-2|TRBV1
CTSSQRTARYGYTF
TGCACCAGCAGCCAAAGGACAGCTAGGTATGGCTACACCTTC
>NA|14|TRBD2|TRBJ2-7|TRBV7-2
CASSFRTSGIEQYF
TGTGCCAGCAGCTTCCGGACTAGCGGGATCGAGCAGTACTTC
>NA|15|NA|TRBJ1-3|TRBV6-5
CASSSFGPSGNTIYF
TGTGCCAGCAGTTCTTTTGGGCCCTCCGGAAACACCATATATTTT
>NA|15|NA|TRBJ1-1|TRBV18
CASSPSREGDTEAFF
TGTGCCAGCTCACCGAGCCGGGAGGGGGACACTGAAGCTTTCTTT
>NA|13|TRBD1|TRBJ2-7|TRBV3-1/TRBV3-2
CASSRDRESEQYF
TGTGCCAGCAGCCGGGACAGGGAGTCCGAGCAGTACTTC
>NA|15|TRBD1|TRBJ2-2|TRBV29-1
CSVLGQGSIIGELFF
TGCAGCGTTCTAGGACAGGGTTCTATTATCGGGGAGCTGTTTTTT
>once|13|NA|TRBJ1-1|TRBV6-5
CASSQDTNTEAFF
TGTGCCAGCAGTCAGGACACGAACACTGAAGCTTTCTTT
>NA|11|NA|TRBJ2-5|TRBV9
CASSVHETQYF
TGTGCCAGCAGCGTACATGAGACCCAGTACTTC
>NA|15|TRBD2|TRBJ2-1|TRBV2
CASGTSGLSYNEQFF
TGTGCCAGCGGGACTAGCGGGTTGTCCTACAATGAGCAGTTCTTC
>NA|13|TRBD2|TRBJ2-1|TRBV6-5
CATSTSGRYEQFF
TGTGCCACCTCCACTAGCGGGAGGTATGAGCAGTTCTTC
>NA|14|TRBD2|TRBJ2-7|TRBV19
CASSGLAGAYEQYF
TGTGCCAGTAGTGGACTAGCGGGAGCCTACGAGCAGTACTTC